What follows are 28 T cell receptor beta chains derived from one specimen sequenced in a study of OX40 agonist ivuxolimab in advanced cancers. Assay: immunoSEQ multiplex PCR; the TCRdb copy retains only in-frame clones and omits some. The table lists more than 45,000 clones, 84% of them singletons. This sample comprised CD4+ or CD8+ T cells sorted from blood, obtained in a trial of the OX40 agonist ivuxolimab. Every receptor here comes from an adult with an advanced solid tumor such as melanoma, head and neck, liver or kidney cancer.

In regard to this clone: Its ends do not fully match the called genes, so a read error is possible. The genes are TRBV7-7 and TRBJ2-2; no definite D call. The germline V gene has CDR1 SSHAT and CDR2 FNYEAQ (reference sequence). This CDR3 is built from 13 residues. CDR3 DNA: TGTGCTAGCAGCTTACAGTGGGGCGGGGAGCTGTTTTTT. This encodes CASSLQWGGELFF.

V gene TRBV9 combines with J gene TRBJ1-5, with D unclear. Germline CDR1 SGDLS, CDR2 YYNGEE. This CDR3 has 13 amino acids. The ends were cut back, 0 bases at V and 7 bases at J, with 8 bases in the middle. The CDR3 reads CASSVGAHQPQHF. Here the CDR3 DNA reads TGTGCCAGCAGCGTAGGGGCGCACCAGCCCCAGCATTTT.

The rearrangement links TRBV27 to TRBJ1-5; no reliable D call. The germline V gene encodes CDR1 MNHEY and CDR2 SMNVEV (reference sequence). Deletions cut 3 bases from V and 5 bases from J, with 11 bases between. The CDR3 is 14 residues long. DNA of the CDR3: TGTGCCAGCAGTTTTGGCAGATCGTATCAGCCCCAGCATTTT. As protein: CASSFGRSYQPQHF.

V gene TRBV29-1 combines with J gene TRBJ1-2; 10 bases map to TRBD1. Germline CDR1 reads SQVTM; CDR2 reads ANQGSEA. CDR3 length equals 12 residues. With 5 bases clipped from V and 5 bases from J, the junction kept 2 bases outside the gene matches. The CDR3 reads CSVRDRGYGYTF. In DNA form, the CDR3 reads TGCAGCGTTAGGGACAGGGGTTATGGCTACACCTTC.

Concerning this clone itself: A junction boundary mismatches the germline segment, possibly from a read error. This chain uses TRBV7-7 with TRBJ2-2; 9 bases agree with TRBD1. The CDR3 contains 14 residues. CDR1 is SSHAT, CDR2 FNYEAQ, per germline (reference sequence). The CDR3 loop reads CASSRTGASGELFF. The CDR3 DNA reads as TGTGCTAGCAGCCGGACAGGGGCCTCCGGGGAGCTGTTTTTT.

This chain connects TRBV5-4 to TRBJ1-1, with D tentatively TRBD1 (5 bases). V was pared by 1 base and J by 0 bases, with 16 bases between. This CDR3 has 17 residues. CDR1 and CDR2 (germline): SGHNT, YYREEE (reference sequence). The DNA for the CDR3 is TGTGCCAGCAGCTTGCCTGGGGCCGCCGGAATGAACACTGAAGCTTTCTTT. This translates into CASSLPGAAGMNTEAFF.

V usage is TRBV25-1 and J usage is TRBJ1-1, with TRBD1 as a possible D gene (5 bases). The V gene lost 5 bases and the J gene lost 5 bases, with 15 bases spanning the gap. The CDR3 has 14 residues. Germline V gives CDR1 MGHDK, CDR2 SYGVNS. The CDR3: CASSNRQGDTEAFF. The CDR3 bases are TGTGCCAGCAGTAACCGGCAGGGTGATACTGAAGCTTTCTTT.

This rearrangement joins TRBV5-5 to TRBJ1-2; no clear D. The CDR3 spans 11 residues. Between the trimmed V and J ends, which lost 2 bases and 6 bases, there was a span of 5 bases. The germline gives CDR1 SGHKS, CDR2 YYEKEE (reference sequence). This CDR3 reads CASSFKDGYTF. The CDR3 DNA reads TGTGCCAGCAGCTTTAAGGATGGCTACACCTTC.

This clone was counted once. This chain connects TRBV5-4 to TRBJ2-1; 8 bases are a match to TRBD1. Germline CDR1 and CDR2: SGHNT and YYREEE (reference sequence). Germline trimming cut 0 bases from V and 7 bases from J; bases unmatched to any gene: 9. The CDR3 has 16 residues. This CDR3 reads CASSLASGGTGNEQFF. The CDR3 DNA follows: TGTGCCAGCAGCTTGGCCTCAGGGGGCACGGGGAATGAGCAGTTCTTC.

The chain uses TRBV9 and TRBJ2-3; 11 bases fit TRBD2. The V segment lost 2 bases and the J segment 5 bases; nucleotides outside the gene matches: 13. This CDR3 is built from 18 residues. Germline CDR1 and CDR2: SGDLS and YYNGEE. CDR3 sequence: CASSVGPLSGRAKDTQYF. The CDR3 nucleotides read TGTGCCAGCAGCGTCGGCCCCCTTAGCGGGAGGGCGAAAGATACGCAGTATTTT.

The genes are TRBV29-1 and TRBJ2-5, with D perhaps matching TRBD1 (5 bases). Per the germline V gene, CDR1 is SQVTM and CDR2 is ANQGSEA. The CDR3 spans 13 residues. V dropped 4 bases and J dropped 1 base, with 10 bases sitting between them. The CDR3, as DNA: TGCAGCGTTGCTGCAGGGTCCCAAGAGACCCAGTACTTC. Encoded protein: CSVAAGSQETQYF.

The rearrangement links TRBV28 to TRBJ2-3; 14 nucleotides line up with TRBD2. The CDR3 runs to 19 residues. The germline V gene encodes CDR1 MDHEN and CDR2 SYDVKM. The V gene end was trimmed by 3 bases and the J gene end by 0 bases; junction bases not matched to a gene: 8. The CDR3 here is CASSFLGLAGGPSTDTQYF. Written as DNA, the CDR3 is TGTGCCAGCAGTTTCCTAGGACTAGCGGGGGGCCCAAGCACAGATACGCAGTATTTT.

This chain links TRBV27 with TRBJ2-5; 10 bases are a match to TRBD2. This CDR3 has 17 residues. CDR1 and CDR2 (germline): MNHEY, SMNVEV (reference sequence). V lost 1 base to trimming and J lost 2 bases; unmatched junction nucleotides: 7. The CDR3 coding sequence is TGTGCCAGCAGTTTATGGGGGACTAGCGCCTTTCAAGAGACCCAGTACTTC. Translating it yields CASSLWGTSAFQETQYF.

The gene calls are TRBV11-1 and TRBJ1-6; 7 nucleotides match TRBD1. Germline V gene sequence: CDR1 SGHAT, CDR2 FQDESV (reference sequence). This CDR3 contains 14 residues. J lost 6 bases, V lost 4 bases, and 3 bases had no gene match. CDR3 region: CASSSTGTNSPLHF. CDR3 DNA: TGTGCCAGCAGCTCGACAGGGACTAATTCACCCCTCCACTTT.

The J gene is TRBJ1-1, the V gene TRBV5-4; D is possibly TRBD1 (6 bases). Deletions cut 2 bases from V and 0 bases from J, with 11 bases between. CDR3 length: 15 residues. Germline CDR1 reads SGHNT; CDR2 reads YYREEE (reference sequence). The CDR3 reads CASSLARGMNTEAFF. CDR3 sequence (DNA): TGTGCCAGCAGCTTAGCCAGGGGCATGAACACTGAAGCTTTCTTT.

The chain links TRBV28 to TRBJ1-1; the D is unclear. CDR1 is MDHEN, CDR2 SYDVKM, per germline. This CDR3 spans 16 amino acids. V dropped 1 base and J dropped 2 bases, with 14 bases sitting between them. The DNA for the CDR3 is TGTGCCAGCAGTTTATCTCGGTTTGGGCTAAACACTGAAGCTTTCTTT. Translating it yields CASSLSRFGLNTEAFF.

The chain carries TRBV6-6 and TRBJ2-7; tentative D call: TRBD1 (6 bases). The V end lost 2 bases, the J end lost 0 bases, and 8 bases lay between the germline ends. Per the germline V gene, CDR1 is MNHNY and CDR2 is SVGAGI (reference sequence). This CDR3 has 14 amino acids. The DNA of the CDR3 is TGTGCCAGCAGTTACGACAGGACCTCCTACGAGCAGTACTTC. Protein: CASSYDRTSYEQYF.

The J gene is TRBJ2-5, the V gene TRBV6-5; D not certain. From germline, CDR1 is MNHEY and CDR2 SVGAGI. This CDR3 has 13 amino acids. Trimming removed 7 bases from V and 1 base from J, with 10 bases in between. The CDR3 DNA sequence: TGTGCCAGCATCGGGCAGACCCAAGAGACCCAGTACTTC. Translated, it gives CASIGQTQETQYF.

This chain links TRBV2 with TRBJ1-2, with 7 bases identical to TRBD1. This CDR3 is built from 13 residues. Germline assignment: CDR1 SNHLY and CDR2 FYNNEI. V was pared by 7 bases and J by 6 bases, with 8 bases of the junction left unmatched. In DNA, the CDR3 is TGTGCCAGCACCATAGGGGGCGGGAATGGCTACACCTTC. Amino acids: CASTIGGGNGYTF.

This clone was found once. The chain employs TRBV5-8 and TRBJ2-1; no definite D call. The CDR3 totals 13 residues. V was cut by 0 bases and J by 9 bases, with 10 bases left in between. The germline CDR1 and CDR2 sequences are SGHTS and YDEGEE. CDR3 region: CASSLESVGEQFF. The CDR3 DNA reads as TGTGCCAGCAGCTTGGAGTCTGTCGGTGAGCAGTTCTTC.

This clone has only a few counts. The chain joins TRBV2 to TRBJ2-7, with TRBD1 as a possible D gene (6 bases). The V and J ends lost 8 bases and 2 bases respectively, with 19 bases between them. The CDR3 has 15 residues. Looked up from germline, CDR1 is SNHLY and CDR2 is FYNNEI. The CDR3 reads CASDALGHNTYEQYF. The CDR3 region has the DNA TGTGCCAGCGACGCGCTGGGACATAACACCTACGAGCAGTACTTC.

This clone appeared a few times. The gene calls are TRBV5-1 and TRBJ2-1, with 10 bases that match TRBD2. Trimming removed 4 bases from V and 5 bases from J; junction bases left unmatched: 3. The CDR3 loop spans 14 amino acids. The germline gives CDR1 SGHRS, CDR2 YFSETQ. For the CDR3, the DNA is TGCGCCAGCAGCCTGGGACTAGCGAACAATGAGCAGTTCTTC. Translation gives CASSLGLANNEQFF. The variable domain in full, completed from reference TRBV5-1 and TRBJ2-1, reads KAGVTQTPRYLIKTRGQQVTLSCSPISGHRSVSWYQQTPGQGLQFLFEYFSETQRNKGNFPGRFSGRQFSNSRSEMNVSTLELGDSALYLCASSLGLANNEQFFGPGTRLTVL.

This clone was picked up a small number of times. The V call is TRBV6-6, the J call TRBJ2-7; 8 bases map to TRBD2. V trimming: 8 bases; J trimming: 2 bases; junction bases outside the gene matches: 2. Germline V gene lookup returns CDR1 MNHNY and CDR2 SVGAGI (reference sequence). The CDR3 spans 12 residues. The CDR3 region is CASGREAYEQYF. CDR3 sequence (DNA): TGTGCCAGCGGGCGGGAGGCCTACGAGCAGTACTTC.

The chain carries TRBV6-5 and TRBJ2-7, with 9 bases matching TRBD1. The CDR3 is 15 residues long. Germline CDR1 and CDR2: MNHEY and SVGAGI. V was clipped by 2 bases and J by 3 bases; unmatched bases: 5. CDR3 sequence (DNA): TGTGCCAGCAGTTACACGGGACAGGGAAGCTACGAGCAGTACTTC. Translated, it gives CASSYTGQGSYEQYF.

The rearrangement joins TRBV2 to TRBJ2-1; D remains unclear. Trimming removed 6 bases at V and 4 bases at J, with 16 bases between. From germline, CDR1 is SNHLY and CDR2 FYNNEI. This CDR3 has 15 residues. CDR3 sequence: CASRETVDRYNEQFF. The CDR3, as DNA: TGTGCCAGCAGAGAGACCGTTGATCGGTACAATGAGCAGTTCTTC.

This chain joins TRBV5-6 and TRBJ2-1; the match to TRBD1 covers 7 bases. In germline, CDR1 is SGHDT, CDR2 YYEEEE. J was trimmed by 2 bases and V by 6 bases; bases with no gene match: 8. The CDR3 is 15 amino acids. The CDR3 DNA follows: TGTGCCAGCACCTTCCGACAGGGCCCCTACAATGAGCAGTTCTTC. This gives the protein CASTFRQGPYNEQFF.

The J gene is TRBJ2-5, the V gene TRBV19; tentative D call: TRBD1 (6 bases). Per germline, CDR1 LNHDA and CDR2 SQIVND (reference sequence). The CDR3 is made up of 14 amino acids. The V and J ends lost 3 bases and 4 bases respectively, with 12 bases between them. CDR3 protein: CASSIRGGGETQYF. The DNA for the CDR3 is TGTGCCAGTAGTATTAGAGGGGGTGGAGAGACCCAGTACTTC.

This chain connects TRBV2 to TRBJ1-4, with a tentative D call TRBD1 (6 bases). CDR1 and CDR2 (germline): SNHLY, FYNNEI. There are 15 residues in the CDR3. The V gene lost 6 bases and the J gene lost 5 bases, with 16 bases spanning the gap. CDR3 sequence reads: CASRREDSKNEKLFF. In nucleotides, the CDR3 is TGTGCCAGCAGGAGAGAGGACAGTAAAAATGAAAAACTGTTTTTT.